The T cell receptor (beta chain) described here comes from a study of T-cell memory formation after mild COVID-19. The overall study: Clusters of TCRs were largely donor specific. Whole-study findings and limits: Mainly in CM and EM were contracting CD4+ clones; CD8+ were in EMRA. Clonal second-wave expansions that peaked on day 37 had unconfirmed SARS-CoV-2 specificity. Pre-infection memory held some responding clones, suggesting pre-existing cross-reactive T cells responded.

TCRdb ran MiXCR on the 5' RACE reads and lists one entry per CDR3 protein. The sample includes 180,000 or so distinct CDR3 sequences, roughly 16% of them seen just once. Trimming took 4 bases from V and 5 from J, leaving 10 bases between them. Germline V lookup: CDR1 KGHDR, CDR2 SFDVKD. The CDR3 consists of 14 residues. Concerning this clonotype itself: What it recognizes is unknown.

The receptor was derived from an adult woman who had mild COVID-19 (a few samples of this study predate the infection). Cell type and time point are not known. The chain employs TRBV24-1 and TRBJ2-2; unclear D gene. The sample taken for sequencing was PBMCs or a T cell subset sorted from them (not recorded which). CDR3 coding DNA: TGTGCCACCAGTGACCTGACCCCGACCGGGGAGCTGTTTTTT. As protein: CATSDLTPTGELFF.